The next 5 T cell receptor beta chains were all read from a single sample in a study of blood T cell repertoires in COVID-19. The repertoire was sequenced with immunoSEQ multiplex PCR; TCRdb's copy has only in-frame clones and lacks some. The table shows 150,000 or so clones, with 85% to 90% occurring only once. The specimen was peripheral blood. The receptors shown here come from a young man with COVID-19, enrolled during active disease.

The V and J genes are TRBV20-1 and TRBJ2-7; no firm D call. V lost 6 bases and J lost 4, with 10 bases in between. Germline V CDR1 and CDR2: DFQATT, SNEGSKA (reference sequence). The CDR3 totals 11 residues. CDR3 residues: CSAPYNYEQYF. The DNA for the CDR3 is TGCAGTGCGCCATACAATTACGAGCAGTACTTC.

This sequence joins TRBV7-9 and TRBJ2-7; weak D call: TRBD2 (6 bases). Germline loops: CDR1 SEHNR, CDR2 FQNEAQ (reference sequence). The CDR3 loop spans 14 amino acids. The germline V and J ends were trimmed by 5 bases and 3 bases, with 14 bases remaining between them. The CDR3 protein is CASSNSGLIYEQYF. CDR3 nucleotide sequence: TGTGCCAGCAGCAACTCGGGACTTATCTACGAGCAGTACTTC.

CDR3 in DNA: TGTGCCAGCAGCAAACCAACCAGCCGGACAGGGTTTTGCAATGAGCAGTTCTTC. Amino acids: CASSKPTSRTGFCNEQFF. The chain combines TRBV21-1 with TRBJ2-1; TRBD1 was called by the table and not checked on the DNA. TRBV21-1 constitutes a pseudogene. CDR3 size: 18 residues.

V is TRBV18 and J is TRBJ1-1, with 8 bases identical to TRBD1. Germline values: CDR1 KGHSH, CDR2 LQKENI. The CDR3 runs to 15 residues. V lost 3 bases, J lost 1 base, and 4 bases stayed unmatched. The CDR3: CASSPVTGENTEAFF. The CDR3 region has the DNA TGTGCCAGCTCACCCGTGACAGGGGAGAACACTGAAGCTTTCTTT.

The J gene is TRBJ2-7, the V gene TRBV7-2, with 8 bases matching TRBD2. Trimming cost V 2 bases and J 0 bases; bases outside gene matches: 0. In germline, CDR1 is SGHTA, CDR2 FQGNSA. CDR3 length: 14 residues. As DNA, the CDR3 is TGTGCCAGCAGCTTAACTAGCGGCTCCTACGAGCAGTACTTC. Encoded protein: CASSLTSGSYEQYF.